This TCR beta chain was observed in a study of T cells expressing NK-cell markers. Background on the study: The authors derived TCR beta repertoires from sorted CD3+CD56+NKG2C+, CD3+CD56+NKG2C- and CD3+CD56-NKG2C+ T cells.

General study findings and limits: In four donors, dominant clonotypes made up about 25-60.1% of CD3+CD56-NKG2C+ cells. Dominant NKG2C+ clonotypes were found to form about 1.0-7.0% of CD8+ T cells in 5 or 6 donors. The HCMV specificity of the expanded NKG2C+ T cell clones stayed unresolved.

On this clonotype: As yet, its antigen is unknown.

Per the germline V gene, CDR1 is MGHRA and CDR2 is YSYEKL. This CDR3 comprises 14 residues. No DNA is given; TCRdb re-called the 5' RACE reads and lists each CDR3 protein once. The sample includes about 150,000 distinct CDR3 sequences. This TCR derives from a woman between 50 and 59 years old in good health. The sequenced sample was blood T cells: a sorted CD56 or NKG2C T cell subset, CD4+ or CD8+ T cells, or bulk PBMC T cells (not recorded which). The genes are TRBV4-1 and TRBJ1-5; lacking DNA, the TRBD1 call made by TCRdb goes unchecked. The CDR3 protein is CASREGRGEQPQHF.